Presented here are 5 T cell receptor beta chains from one specimen sequenced in a study of T cell responses to AZD1222 COVID-19 vaccine. Profiled with immunoSEQ multiplex PCR; TCRdb holds only in-frame clones, not every one. The sample lists some 180,000 clones, 80% to 95% seen once, with around 1.6% in the top ten. Here the sequenced sample was peripheral blood, taken 28 days after the second AZD1222 dose. Source of these receptors: an adult who received the AZD1222 COVID-19 vaccine.

The CDR3 loop reads CASSKVSTGTVYTDTQYF. The CDR3 bases are TGCGCCAGCAGCAAAGTGAGCACCGGGACGGTATACACAGATACGCAGTATTTT. This sequence joins TRBV4-3 and TRBJ2-3, with D perhaps assigned TRBD1 or TRBD2 (5 bases each). V lost 5 bases and J 2 bases, leaving 23 bases between the germline ends. The CDR3 consists of 18 residues. Germline V lookup: CDR1 LGHNA, CDR2 YSLEER.

This clone was picked up one time. The V call is TRBV5-6, the J call TRBJ1-2; D gene unclear. CDR1 and CDR2 from the germline V gene are SGHDT and YYEEEE. The V gene lost 0 bases and the J gene lost 7 bases, with 13 bases spanning the gap. The CDR3 length is 14 residues. The CDR3 protein is CASSLERRLRGYTF. CDR3 sequence (DNA): TGTGCCAGCAGCTTGGAAAGGCGATTGCGTGGCTACACCTTC. Variable domain in full (rest from reference TRBV5-6 and TRBJ1-2): DAGVTQSPTHLIKTRGQQVTLRCSPKSGHDTVSWYQQALGQGPQFIFQYYEEEERQRGNFPDRFSGHQFPNYSSELNVNALLLGDSALYLCASSLERRLRGYTFGSGTRLTVV.

This clone has just one count. This rearrangement joins TRBV7-9 to TRBJ1-2; 9 positions agree with TRBD1. The CDR3 contains 13 residues. Looked up from germline, CDR1 is SEHNR and CDR2 is FQNEAQ (reference sequence). With V trimmed by 5 bases and J by 6 bases, 4 bases remained unmatched. The CDR3 DNA follows: TGTGCCAGCAGCCCGAGGACAGGGGATGGCTACACCTTC. Translating gives CASSPRTGDGYTF.

The J gene is TRBJ2-7, the V gene TRBV5-1; 8 bases agree with TRBD2. Germline values: CDR1 SGHRS, CDR2 YFSETQ. With V trimmed by 0 bases and J by 2 bases, 4 bases remained unmatched. This CDR3 is 15 amino acids long. Here the CDR3 reads CASSLGSGETYEQYF. The CDR3 DNA sequence: TGCGCCAGCAGCTTGGGTAGCGGGGAAACCTACGAGCAGTACTTC.

The chain carries TRBV5-6 and TRBJ1-4, with TRBD1 matching 7 bases. The germline gives CDR1 SGHDT, CDR2 YYEEEE. The V gene end was trimmed by 4 bases and the J gene end by 8 bases; junction bases not matched to a gene: 11. This CDR3 comprises 15 residues. CDR3: CASSGPIGTDEKLFF. The CDR3 bases are TGTGCCAGCAGCGGCCCAATAGGGACAGACGAAAAACTGTTTTTT.